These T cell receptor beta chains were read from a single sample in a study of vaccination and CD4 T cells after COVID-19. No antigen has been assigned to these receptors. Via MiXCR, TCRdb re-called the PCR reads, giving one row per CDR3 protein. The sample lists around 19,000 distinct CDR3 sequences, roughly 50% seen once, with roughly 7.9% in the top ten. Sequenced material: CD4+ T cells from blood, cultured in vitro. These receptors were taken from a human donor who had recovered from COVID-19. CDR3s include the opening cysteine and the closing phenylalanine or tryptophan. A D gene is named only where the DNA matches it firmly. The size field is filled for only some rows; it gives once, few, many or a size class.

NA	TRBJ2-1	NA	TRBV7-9	TGTGCCAGCAGCTTGCTAGCTAATGAGCAGTTCTTC	CASSLLANEQFF
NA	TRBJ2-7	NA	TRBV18	TGTGCCAGCTCACTGGACACCCACTCCTACGAGCAGTACTTC	CASSLDTHSYEQYF
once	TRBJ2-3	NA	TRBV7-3	TGTGCCAGCAGCTTAACGGGATTCTCAGATACGCAGTATTTT	CASSLTGFSDTQYF
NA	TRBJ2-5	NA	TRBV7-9	TGTGCCAGCAGCACCAACAGGGATGAGACCCAGTACTTC	CASSTNRDETQYF
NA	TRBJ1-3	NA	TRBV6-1	TGTGCCAGCAGTCGGGGCTCCTCTGGAAACACCATATATTTT	CASSRGSSGNTIYF
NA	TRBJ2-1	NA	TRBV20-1	TGCAGTGCTAGAGGCATGCGACAGGGAGGTCGCAATGAGCAGTTCTTC	CSARGMRQGGRNEQFF
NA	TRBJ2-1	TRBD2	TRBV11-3	TGTGCCAGCAGCCGGGGACTAGCGGGAGGGCCAGTGCAGTTCTTC	CASSRGLAGGPVQFF
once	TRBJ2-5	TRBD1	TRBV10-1	TGCGCCAGCGGTGATACAGGGGTAGAGACCCAGTACTTC	CASGDTGVETQYF
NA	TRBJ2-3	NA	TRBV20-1	TGCAGTGAAAAGGGAGTGGGCACAGATACGCAGTATTTT	CSEKGVGTDTQYF
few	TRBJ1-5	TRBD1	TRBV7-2	TGTGCCAGCAGCCCAGGGACAGGGGGAAACGGGCAGCCCCAGCATTTT	CASSPGTGGNGQPQHF
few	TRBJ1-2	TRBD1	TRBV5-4	TGTGCCAGCAGCTTACTCTCCGGGACAGGGGGATATGGCTACACCTTC	CASSLLSGTGGYGYTF
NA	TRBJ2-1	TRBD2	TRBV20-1	TGCAGTGCCCCTGGACTAGCGAAGAATGAGCAGTTCTTC	CSAPGLAKNEQFF
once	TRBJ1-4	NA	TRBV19	TGTGCCAGTGGACAGAGTCAGAATGAAAAACTGTTTTTT	CASGQSQNEKLFF
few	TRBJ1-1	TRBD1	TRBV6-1	TGTGCCAGCACCGGGGACAGTAGGGGGGCTTTCTTT	CASTGDSRGAFF
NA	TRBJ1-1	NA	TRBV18	TGTGCCAGCTCGCAAAACCCCGCGGGGGGCGAGGGTAGCACTGAAGCTTTCTTT	CASSQNPAGGEGSTEAFF
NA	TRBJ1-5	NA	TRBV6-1	TGTGCCAGCAGTGTGGACAGTTGGGTCTATAGCAATCAGCCCCAGCATTTT	CASSVDSWVYSNQPQHF
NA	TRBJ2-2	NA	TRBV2	TGTGCCAGCAAGGAGGGGGCGACCGGGGAGCTGTTTTTT	CASKEGATGELFF
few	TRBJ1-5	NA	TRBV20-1	TGCAGTGCGATCAGGAGTTATAGCAATCAGCCCCAGCATTTT	CSAIRSYSNQPQHF
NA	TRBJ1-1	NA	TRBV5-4	TGTGCCAGCAGCTTGTCGAGACCCTTGAACACTGAAGCTTTCTTT	CASSLSRPLNTEAFF
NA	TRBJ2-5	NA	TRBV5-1	TGCGCCAGCAGCATCGCATCCGGGACGGCCCAAGAGACCCAGTACTTC	CASSIASGTAQETQYF
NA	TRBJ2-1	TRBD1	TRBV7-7	TGTGCTAGCAGCTCGGGACAGGCAAATGAGCAGTTCTTC	CASSSGQANEQFF
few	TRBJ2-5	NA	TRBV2	TGTGCCAGCGCCCGGGGAGCGGAGACCCAGTACTTC	CASARGAETQYF
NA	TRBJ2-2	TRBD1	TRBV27	TGTGCCAGCAGTTTGAGGACAGGGCGTAGCGGGGAGCTGTTTTTT	CASSLRTGRSGELFF
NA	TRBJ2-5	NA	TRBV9	TGTGCCAGCAGCTCCGTTGGGGGCGAGGTGGAGACCCAGTACTTC	CASSSVGGEVETQYF
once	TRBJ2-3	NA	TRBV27	TGTGCCAGCAGTTTATACCGGGAGCGAACAGATACGCAGTATTTT	CASSLYRERTDTQYF
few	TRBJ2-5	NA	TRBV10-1	TGCGCCAGCGGTGATCGCGAGACCCAGTACTTC	CASGDRETQYF
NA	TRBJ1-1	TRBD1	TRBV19	TGTGCCAGTATGACGACAGGGAGAAGGACTGAAGCTTTCTTT	CASMTTGRRTEAFF
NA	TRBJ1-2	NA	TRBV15	TGTGCCACCAGCAGAGGAGGAAATCTGGCCCTTAACTATGGCTACACCTTC	CATSRGGNLALNYGYTF
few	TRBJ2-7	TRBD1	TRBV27	TGTGCCAGCAGTCGAATCCCCGGGACAGGGAACGGCTACGAGCAGTACTTC	CASSRIPGTGNGYEQYF
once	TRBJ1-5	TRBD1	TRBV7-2	TGTGCCAGCAGAATACAGGGGCGGAATCAGCCCCAGCATTTT	CASRIQGRNQPQHF
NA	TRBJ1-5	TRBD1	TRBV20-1	TGCAGTGTCCAACCAGGGACAGAGCAGCCCCAGCATTTT	CSVQPGTEQPQHF
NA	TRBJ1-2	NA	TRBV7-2	TGTGCCAGCAGCTTAGCGGGTGGGGGAATTGGAGCTAACTATGGCTACACCTTC	CASSLAGGGIGANYGYTF
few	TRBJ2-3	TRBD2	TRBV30	TGTGCCTGGAGTGTACCGGGAGGTATAGATACGCAGTATTTT	CAWSVPGGIDTQYF
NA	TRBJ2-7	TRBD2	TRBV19	TGTGCCAGTAGTGCAAATAAAGGGACTAGCGGGATTATCGAGTACTTC	CASSANKGTSGIIEYF
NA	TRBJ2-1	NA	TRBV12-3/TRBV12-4	TGTGCCAGCAGTTTGACTGGCTACAATGAGCAGTTCTTC	CASSLTGYNEQFF
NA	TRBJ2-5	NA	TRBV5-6	TGTGCCAGCAGCTTGCGGGAGACCCAGTACTTC	CASSLRETQYF
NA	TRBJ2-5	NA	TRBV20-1	TGCAGTGCCCTCGGGGGGCACCAAGAGACCCAGTACTTC	CSALGGHQETQYF
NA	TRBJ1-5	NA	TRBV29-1	TGCAGCGTTACCGTCGGGGGGGTAGGCCAGCCCCAGCATTTT	CSVTVGGVGQPQHF
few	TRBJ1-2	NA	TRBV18	TGTGCCAGCTCACCACCTGGGGGGTTGGTCTATGGCTACACCTTC	CASSPPGGLVYGYTF
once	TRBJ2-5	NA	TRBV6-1	TGTGCCAGCAGTACGGCTGGTGGGGGAGCACCAGAGACCCAGTACTTC	CASSTAGGGAPETQYF
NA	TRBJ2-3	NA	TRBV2	TGTGCCAGCAGCCCCGAGAGGAGTTGGGCAGATACGCAGTATTTT	CASSPERSWADTQYF
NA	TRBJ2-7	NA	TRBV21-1	TGTGCCAGCAGCATACGGACTAGCGGCTCCTACGAGCAGTACTTC	CASSIRTSGSYEQYF
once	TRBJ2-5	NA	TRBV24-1	TGTGCCACCAGTGATCCGGGACGGCCCCAAGAGACCCAGTACTTC	CATSDPGRPQETQYF
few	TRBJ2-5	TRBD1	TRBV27	TGTGCCACCAAGGGACAGTACCAAGAGACCCAGTACTTC	CATKGQYQETQYF
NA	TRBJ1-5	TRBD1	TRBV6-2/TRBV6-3	TGTGCCAGCAGTTACTCCACTGGTACCGGGACAGACAATCAGCCCCAGCATTTT	CASSYSTGTGTDNQPQHF
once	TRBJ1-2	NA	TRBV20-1	TGCAGTGCTAGAGCCTTAGGGCCAACGCTCAGAACTAACTATGGCTACACCTTC	CSARALGPTLRTNYGYTF
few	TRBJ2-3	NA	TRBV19	TGTGCCAGTAGTATGATGGAAACAGATACGCAGTATTTT	CASSMMETDTQYF
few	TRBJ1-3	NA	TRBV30	TGTGCCTGGGGCCAGGGCACCATATATTTT	CAWGQGTIYF
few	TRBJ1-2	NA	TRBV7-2	TGTGCCAGCAGCTTAGCAACAGGCGATGGCTACACCTTC	CASSLATGDGYTF
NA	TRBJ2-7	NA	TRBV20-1	TGCAGTGGGGCAGGGGAAACCTACGAGCAGTACTTC	CSGAGETYEQYF